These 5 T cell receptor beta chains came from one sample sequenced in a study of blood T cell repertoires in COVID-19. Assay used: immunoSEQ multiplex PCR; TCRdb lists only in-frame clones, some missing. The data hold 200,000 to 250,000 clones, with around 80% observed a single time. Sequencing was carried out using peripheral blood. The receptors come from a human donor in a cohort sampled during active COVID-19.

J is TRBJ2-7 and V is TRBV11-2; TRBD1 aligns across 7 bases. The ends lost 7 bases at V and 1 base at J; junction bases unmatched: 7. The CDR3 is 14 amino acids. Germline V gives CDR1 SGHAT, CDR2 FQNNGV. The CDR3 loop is CASTRGQTSYEQYF. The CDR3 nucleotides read TGTGCCAGCACCCGGGGACAGACATCCTACGAGCAGTACTTC.

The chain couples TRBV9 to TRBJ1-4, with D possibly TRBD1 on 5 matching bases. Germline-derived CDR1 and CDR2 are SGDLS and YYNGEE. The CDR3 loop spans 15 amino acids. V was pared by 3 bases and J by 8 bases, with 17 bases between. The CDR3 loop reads CASSGYSGGGEKLFF. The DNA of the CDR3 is TGTGCCAGCAGCGGGTACAGTGGGGGAGGAGAAAAACTGTTTTTT.

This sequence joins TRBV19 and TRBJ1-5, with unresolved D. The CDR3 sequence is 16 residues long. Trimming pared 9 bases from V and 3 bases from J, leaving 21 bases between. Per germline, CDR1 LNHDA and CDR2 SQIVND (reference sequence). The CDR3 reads CASRQEGPWNNQPQHF. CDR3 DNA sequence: TGTGCCAGCCGCCAAGAGGGCCCCTGGAACAATCAGCCCCAGCATTTT. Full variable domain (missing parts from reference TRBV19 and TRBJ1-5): DGGITQSPKYLFRKEGQNVTLSCEQNLNHDAMYWYRQDPGQGLRLIYYSQIVNDFQKGDIAEGYSVSREKKESFPLTVTSAQKNPTAFYLCASRQEGPWNNQPQHFGDGTRLSIL.

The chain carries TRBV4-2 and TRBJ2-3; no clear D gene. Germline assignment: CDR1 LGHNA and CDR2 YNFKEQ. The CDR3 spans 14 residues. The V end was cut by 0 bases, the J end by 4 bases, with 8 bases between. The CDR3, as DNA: TGTGCCAGCAGCCAAGATCCCGAGGCAGATACGCAGTATTTT. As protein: CASSQDPEADTQYF.

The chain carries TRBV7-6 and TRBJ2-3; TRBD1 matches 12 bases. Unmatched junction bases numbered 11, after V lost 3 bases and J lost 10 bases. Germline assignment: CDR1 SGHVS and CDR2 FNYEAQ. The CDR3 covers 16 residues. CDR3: CASSLEPGQGAYAQYF. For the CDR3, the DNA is TGTGCCAGCAGCTTGGAACCGGGACAGGGGGCTTATGCGCAGTATTTT.